One and the same sample provided the 8 T cell receptor beta chains below, sequenced in a study of shared clonotypes between healthy human individuals. Sequencing was performed with immunoSEQ multiplex PCR; in TCRdb, only in-frame clones are kept and a portion is missing. The table shows millions of clones, with about 92% occurring only once. Specimen: naive CD4+ T cells from PBMCs. This sample's subset: CD45RA+ positively selected. These receptors came from a man aged 18 to 29 in good health. Some clones in this sample may be carry-over from other donors' samples.

The V call is TRBV14, the J call TRBJ1-1; D is uncertain. The V gene lost 5 bases and the J gene lost 5 bases, with 12 bases spanning the gap. Germline values: CDR1 SGHDN, CDR2 FVKESK. This CDR3 has 13 amino acids. CDR3 sequence: CASSILSGTEAFF. The CDR3 DNA reads TGTGCCAGCAGCATACTATCGGGTACTGAAGCTTTCTTT.

This clone was found a few times. The chain is built from TRBV28 and TRBJ1-5; the D is unclear. The CDR3 is 14 amino acids. Germline CDR1 and CDR2: MDHEN and SYDVKM. V dropped 7 bases and J dropped 3 bases, with 13 bases sitting between them. CDR3 nucleotides: TGTGCCAGCATTCCTACGAACTACAATCAGCCCCAGCATTTT. Protein product: CASIPTNYNQPQHF. The complete variable domain, with remaining parts taken from reference TRBV28 and TRBJ1-5, reads DVKVTQSSRYLVKRTGEKVFLECVQDMDHENMFWYRQDPGLGLRLIYFSYDVKMKEKGDIPEGYSVSREKKERFSLILESASTNQTSMYLCASIPTNYNQPQHFGDGTRLSIL.

The chain joins TRBV6-5 to TRBJ1-1; possibly TRBD1 for D (6 bases). The CDR3 length is 13 residues. Trimming took off 7 bases at V and 7 bases at J, with 16 bases between the two ends. CDR1 is MNHEY, CDR2 SVGAGI, per germline. The CDR3 DNA is TGTGCCAGCACCCGGGGGGGCGGGGGTGAAGCTTTCTTT. Translating gives CASTRGGGGEAFF.

The chain uses TRBV30 and TRBJ2-5; 14 bases match TRBD2. The CDR3 sequence is 15 residues long. Losses at the gene ends were 3 bases for V and 4 bases for J; bases not matched to a gene: 4. Germline V lookup: CDR1 GTSNPN, CDR2 SVGIG (reference sequence). The CDR3 nucleotides are TGTGCCTGGAGGACAGGACTAGCGGGAGGAGAGACCCAGTACTTC. It translates to CAWRTGLAGGETQYF.

Remarks on this clone: Other DNA sequences in the sample encode the same CDR3. The chain joins TRBV5-1 to TRBJ1-1; no clear D gene. Germline values: CDR1 SGHRS, CDR2 YFSETQ. This CDR3 spans 14 amino acids. Trimming removed 0 bases at V and 2 bases at J, with 8 bases between. The CDR3 is CASSLGRENTEAFF. Here the CDR3 DNA reads TGCGCCAGCAGCTTGGGCCGGGAAAACACTGAAGCTTTCTTT.

This clone was recorded once. Other DNA sequences within the sample encode an identical CDR3. The CDR3 loop is CASSAGQEYNEQFF. CDR3 DNA: TGCGCCAGCAGCGCGGGACAGGAATACAATGAGCAGTTCTTC. The chain uses TRBV5-1 and TRBJ2-1; 8 bases fit TRBD1. Per the germline V gene, CDR1 is SGHRS and CDR2 is YFSETQ. V shed 4 bases, J shed 4 bases, and the junction held 4 bases outside the gene matches. CDR3 length equals 14 residues.

The V call is TRBV7-8, the J call TRBJ1-1; possible D gene TRBD1, 5 bases. The CDR3 is made up of 15 amino acids. V was trimmed by 0 bases and J by 1 base, leaving 9 bases between them. Germline CDR1 is SGHVS and CDR2 is FQNEAQ. The CDR3 DNA reads as TGTGCCAGCAGCTTAGCGCACAGGACGAACACTGAAGCTTTCTTT. It codes for CASSLAHRTNTEAFF.

This chain joins TRBV28 and TRBJ2-7; no reliable D call. V was trimmed by 4 bases and J by 12 bases, leaving 10 bases between them. Germline V gene data show CDR1 as MDHEN and CDR2 as SYDVKM. The CDR3 has 10 residues. The chain's CDR3 is CASSSAKAYF. DNA of the CDR3: TGTGCCAGCAGTTCCGCTAAGGCGTACTTC.